This T cell receptor (beta chain) stems from a study of blood T cell repertoires in COVID-19. Study as a whole: Sample material is recorded as cDNA or gDNA derived from T cells, B-cell-depleted T cells, or PBMCs.

Libraries were prepared by immunoSEQ multiplex PCR; TCRdb keeps only in-frame clonotypes and omits some of them. The profile covers 310,000 or so clones, with approximately 88% appearing a single time and more than 8.5% taken by the ten largest. In germline, CDR1 is SGHNT, CDR2 YYREEE (reference sequence). CDR3 size: 18 residues. The V and J ends lost 3 bases and 3 bases respectively, with 25 bases between them. The V and J genes are TRBV5-4 and TRBJ2-7, with D possibly TRBD2 on 6 matching bases. The specimen was PBMCs or T cells enriched from blood (not recorded which). The receptor's source is a woman younger than 35 who had recovered from COVID-19. The CDR3 coding sequence is TGTGCCAGCAGCTCGGGAGTGGGCAGGACGTCGTTTTTCTACGAGCAGTACTTC. It specifies CASSSGVGRTSFFYEQYF.